The rows below give T cell receptor beta chains drawn from one sample of a study of T cells in Graves' hyperthyroidism and ophthalmopathy. TCRdb passed the multiplex PCR reads through MiXCR, listing each CDR3 protein once. In the table there are hundreds of thousands of distinct CDR3 sequences, about a third of which are singletons. Sequencing was done on a sample of blood. The receptors were sampled from a woman in her 40s with Graves' hyperthyroidism. Both conserved end residues are part of each CDR3. The D gene is left open where the match is weak. A clone size is listed for some rows: how often the clone was seen (once, few, many), or a class if it is expanded.

many TRBJ2-5 15 TRBV7-7 . CASSPRAGSQETQYF TGTGCTAGCAGCCCCAGGGCCGGGAGCCAAGAGACCCAGTACTTC
. TRBJ2-7 14 TRBV7-2 TRBD1 CASSETGSRYEQYF TGTGCCAGCAGTGAGACAGGGTCTCGCTACGAGCAGTACTTC
many TRBJ2-5 11 TRBV29-1 . CSVESQGAQYF TGCAGCGTTGAATCCCAAGGGGCCCAGTACTTC
. TRBJ1-2 13 TRBV2 . CASTEQGNYGYTF TGTGCCAGTACCGAACAGGGAAACTATGGCTACACCTTC
. TRBJ1-1 14 TRBV6-5 . CASNPAPMNTEAFF TGTGCCAGCAACCCGGCTCCAATGAACACTGAAGCTTTCTTT
. TRBJ1-1 12 TRBV6-1 . CASSEGISQAFF TGTGCCAGCAGTGAAGGGATCAGTCAAGCTTTCTTT
many TRBJ2-7 12 TRBV10-3 . CAISERGYEQYF TGTGCCATCAGTGAGCGTGGCTACGAGCAGTACTTC
many TRBJ1-2 13 TRBV29-1 . CSVERQEIYGYTF TGCAGCGTTGAGAGGCAGGAGATCTATGGCTACACCTTC
. TRBJ1-4 14 TRBV2 . CASSAQVENEEPFF TGTGCCAGCAGTGCCCAGGTTGAGAATGAAGAACCGTTTTTT
once TRBJ2-6 15 TRBV10-3 TRBD2 CASPLAGAGANVLAF TGTGCTAGTCCACTAGCGGGAGCTGGGGCCAACGTCCTGGCTTTC
many TRBJ2-5 13 TRBV2 . CASSLSLAETQYF TGTGCCAGCAGCTTGTCACTAGCAGAGACCCAGTACTTC
many TRBJ2-6 16 TRBV6-5 . CASSWGVVSGANVLTF TGTGCCAGCAGTTGGGGGGTAGTTAGCGGGGCCAACGTCCTGACTTTC
few TRBJ1-2 16 TRBV16 . CASSQGAVEFNYGYTF TGTGCCAGCAGCCAAGGCGCGGTCGAGTTTAACTATGGCTACACCTTC
many TRBJ2-5 13 TRBV4-2 . CASSQDYAETQYF TGTGCCAGCAGCCAAGACTACGCCGAGACCCAGTACTTC
many TRBJ1-6 13 TRBV10-3 . CAISEFPNSPLHF TGTGCCATCAGTGAGTTCCCCAATTCACCCCTCCACTTT
. TRBJ1-1 9 TRBV2 . CAVDVEAFF TGTGCCGTGGATGTTGAAGCTTTCTTT
. TRBJ2-7 16 TRBV7-3 TRBD2 CASTPRPAGVFYEQYF TGTGCCAGCACTCCAAGACCAGCGGGAGTATTCTACGAGCAGTACTTC
many TRBJ2-5 14 TRBV6-5 TRBD2 CASSWGTSRQTQYF TGTGCCAGCAGTTGGGGGACTAGCCGCCAGACCCAGTACTTC
. TRBJ1-3 13 TRBV6-5 . CAAVRGDGNTIYF TGTGCCGCTGTTCGAGGTGATGGAAACACCATATATTTT
few TRBJ2-7 14 TRBV5-4 . CASSLATGFAEQYF TGTGCCAGCAGCTTGGCTACGGGCTTCGCCGAGCAGTACTTC
. TRBJ1-6 17 TRBV5-1 . CASSLERGPYGNSPLHF TGCGCCAGCAGCTTGGAGAGGGGACCATACGGAAATTCACCCCTCCACTTT
few TRBJ1-2 12 TRBV19 . CARHTGYGGYTF TGTGCTAGACATACAGGGTACGGTGGCTACACCTTC
few TRBJ1-2 19 TRBV7-3 TRBD1 CASSYRDRAPPLTNYGYTF TGTGCCAGCAGCTACCGGGACAGGGCCCCCCCCTTGACTAACTATGGCTACACCTTC
few TRBJ2-2 17 TRBV7-7 TRBD1 CASSPDRVWDNTGELFF TGTGCTAGCAGCCCTGACAGGGTTTGGGACAACACCGGGGAGCTGTTTTTT